This T cell receptor (beta chain) came from a study of monozygotic twins with inflammatory bowel disease. Findings of the study overall: Repertoire similarity did not differ between concordant and discordant twins, possibly owing to limited power.

The CDR3 consists of 14 residues. Per germline, CDR1 DFQATT and CDR2 SNEGSKA (reference sequence). As concerns this clonotype: What it recognizes is unknown.

Reanalyzing the 5' RACE reads, TCRdb keeps one entry per CDR3 protein, without DNA. The ten most abundant clones cover roughly 2.4% of a sample with about 160,000 distinct CDR3 sequences. The source is a human donor with ulcerative colitis or Crohn's disease, or a healthy co-twin of an affected twin (not recorded which). Sequences were obtained from blood. This chain links TRBV20-1 with TRBJ2-1; TCRdb selects TRBD2, and the lack of DNA leaves this call unchecked. CDR3 amino acids: CSTSGRGNYNEQFF.